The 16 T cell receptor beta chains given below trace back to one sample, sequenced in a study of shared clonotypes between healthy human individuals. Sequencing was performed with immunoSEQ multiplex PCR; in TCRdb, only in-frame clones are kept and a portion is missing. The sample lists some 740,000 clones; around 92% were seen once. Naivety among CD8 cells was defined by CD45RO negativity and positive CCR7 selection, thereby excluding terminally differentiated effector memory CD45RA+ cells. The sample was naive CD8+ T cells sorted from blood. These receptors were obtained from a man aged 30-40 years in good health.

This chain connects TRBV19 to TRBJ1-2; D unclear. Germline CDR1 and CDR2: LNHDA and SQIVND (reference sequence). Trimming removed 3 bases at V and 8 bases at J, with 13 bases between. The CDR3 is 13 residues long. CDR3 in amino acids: CASSIDPRRGYTF. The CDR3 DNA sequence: TGTGCCAGTAGTATTGACCCCCGGAGAGGCTACACCTTC.

As DNA, the CDR3 is TGTGCCAGCAGCTTCGGCGTTGTGAGATCGGACGAGCAGTACTTC. This sequence encodes CASSFGVVRSDEQYF. This chain links TRBV5-6 with TRBJ2-7, with no clear D. Germline-derived CDR1 and CDR2 are SGHDT and YYEEEE. CDR3 size: 15 residues. Trimming stripped 2 bases from V and 5 bases from J, with 17 bases between.

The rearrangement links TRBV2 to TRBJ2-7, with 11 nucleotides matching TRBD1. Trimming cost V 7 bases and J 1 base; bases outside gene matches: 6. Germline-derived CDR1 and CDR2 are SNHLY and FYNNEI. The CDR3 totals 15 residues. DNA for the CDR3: TGTGCCAGCACACAGGGACAGGGGGTTTCCTACGAGCAGTACTTC. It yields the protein CASTQGQGVSYEQYF.

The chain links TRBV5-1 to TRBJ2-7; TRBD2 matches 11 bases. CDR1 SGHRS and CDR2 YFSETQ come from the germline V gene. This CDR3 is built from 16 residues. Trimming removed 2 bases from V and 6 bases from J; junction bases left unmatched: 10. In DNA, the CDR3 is TGCGCCAGCAGCTTCTATAGCGGGAGGGCGGTGGGCGAGCAGTACTTC. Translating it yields CASSFYSGRAVGEQYF.

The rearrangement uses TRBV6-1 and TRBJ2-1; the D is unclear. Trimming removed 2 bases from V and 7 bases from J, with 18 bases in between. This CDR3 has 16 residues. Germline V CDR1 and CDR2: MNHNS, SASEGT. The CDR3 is CASSELEFISVNEQFF. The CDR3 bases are TGTGCCAGCAGTGAATTGGAGTTCATTTCAGTTAATGAGCAGTTCTTC.

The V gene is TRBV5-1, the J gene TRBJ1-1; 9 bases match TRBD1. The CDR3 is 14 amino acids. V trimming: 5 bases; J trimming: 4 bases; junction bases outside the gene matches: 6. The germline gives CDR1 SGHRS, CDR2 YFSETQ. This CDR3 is CASSYRGHGTEAFF. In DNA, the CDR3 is TGCGCCAGCAGTTACAGGGGGCACGGCACTGAAGCTTTCTTT.

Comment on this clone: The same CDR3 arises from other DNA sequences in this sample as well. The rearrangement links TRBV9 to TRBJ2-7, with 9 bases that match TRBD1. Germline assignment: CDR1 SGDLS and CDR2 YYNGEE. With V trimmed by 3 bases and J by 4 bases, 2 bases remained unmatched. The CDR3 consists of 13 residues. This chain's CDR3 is CASSGGQGYEQYF. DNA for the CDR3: TGTGCCAGCAGCGGGGGACAGGGATACGAGCAGTACTTC.

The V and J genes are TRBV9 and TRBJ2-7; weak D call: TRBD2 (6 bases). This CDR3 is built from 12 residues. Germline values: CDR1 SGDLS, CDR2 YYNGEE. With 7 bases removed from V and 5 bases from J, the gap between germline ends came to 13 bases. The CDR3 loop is CASSGDSNEQYF. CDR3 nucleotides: TGTGCCAGCTCGGGGGACTCGAACGAGCAGTACTTC.

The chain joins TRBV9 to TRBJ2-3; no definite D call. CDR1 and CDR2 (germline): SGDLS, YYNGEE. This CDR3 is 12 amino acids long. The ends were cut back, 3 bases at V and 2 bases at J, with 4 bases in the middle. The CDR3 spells CASSGFTDTQYF. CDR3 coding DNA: TGTGCCAGCAGCGGGTTCACAGATACGCAGTATTTT. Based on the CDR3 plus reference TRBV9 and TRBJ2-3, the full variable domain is DSGVTQTPKHLITATGQRVTLRCSPRSGDLSVYWYQQSLDQGLQFLIQYYNGEERAKGNILERFSAQQFPDLHSELNLSSLELGDSALYFCASSGFTDTQYFGPGTRLTVL.

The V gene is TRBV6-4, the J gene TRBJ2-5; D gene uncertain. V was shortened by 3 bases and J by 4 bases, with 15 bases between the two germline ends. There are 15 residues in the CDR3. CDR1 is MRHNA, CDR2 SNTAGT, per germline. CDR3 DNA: TGTGCCAGCAGTGATAGTCCAGACCTTACAGAGACCCAGTACTTC. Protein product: CASSDSPDLTETQYF.

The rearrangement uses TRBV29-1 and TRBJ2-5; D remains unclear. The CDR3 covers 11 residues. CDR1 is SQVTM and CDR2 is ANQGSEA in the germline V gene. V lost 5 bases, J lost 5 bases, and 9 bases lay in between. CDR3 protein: CSVRVMETQYF. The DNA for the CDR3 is TGCAGCGTTAGGGTCATGGAGACCCAGTACTTC.

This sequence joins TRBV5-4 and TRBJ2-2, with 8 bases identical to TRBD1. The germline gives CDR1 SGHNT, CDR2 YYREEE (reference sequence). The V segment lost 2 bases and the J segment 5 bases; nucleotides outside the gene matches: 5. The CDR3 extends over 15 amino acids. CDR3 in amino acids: CASSFADRATGELFF. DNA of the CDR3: TGTGCCAGCAGCTTCGCGGACAGGGCAACCGGGGAGCTGTTTTTT. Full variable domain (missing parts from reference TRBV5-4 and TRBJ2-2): ETGVTQSPTHLIKTRGQQVTLRCSSQSGHNTVSWYQQALGQGPQFIFQYYREEENGRGNFPPRFSGLQFPNYSSELNVNALELDDSALYLCASSFADRATGELFFGEGSRLTVL.

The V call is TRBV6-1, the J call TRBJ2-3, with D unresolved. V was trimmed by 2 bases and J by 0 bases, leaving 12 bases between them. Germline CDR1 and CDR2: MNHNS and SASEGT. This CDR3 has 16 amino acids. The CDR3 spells CASSERAVDSTDTQYF. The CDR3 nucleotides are TGTGCCAGCAGTGAAAGGGCCGTGGATAGCACAGATACGCAGTATTTT.

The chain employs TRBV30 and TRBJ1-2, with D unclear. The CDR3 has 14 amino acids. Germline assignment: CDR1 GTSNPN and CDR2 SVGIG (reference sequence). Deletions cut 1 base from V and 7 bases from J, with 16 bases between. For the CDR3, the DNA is TGTGCCTGGAGTGCCAGTGTGTCTGGTGGTGGCTACACCTTC. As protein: CAWSASVSGGGYTF.

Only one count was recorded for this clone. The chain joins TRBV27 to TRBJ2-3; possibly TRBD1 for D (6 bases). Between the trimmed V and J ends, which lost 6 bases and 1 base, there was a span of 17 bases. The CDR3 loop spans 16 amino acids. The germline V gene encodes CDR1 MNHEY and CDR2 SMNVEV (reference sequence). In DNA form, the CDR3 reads TGTGCCAGCAGCCTGGAGGCAGGGGCCCGCACAGATACGCAGTATTTT. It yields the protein CASSLEAGARTDTQYF.

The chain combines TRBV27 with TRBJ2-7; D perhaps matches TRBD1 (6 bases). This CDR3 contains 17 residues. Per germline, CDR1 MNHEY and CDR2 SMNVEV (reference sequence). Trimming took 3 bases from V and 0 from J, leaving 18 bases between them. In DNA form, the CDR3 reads TGTGCCAGCAGTTTGTCTGGGACACCCGGAAGCTCCTACGAGCAGTACTTC. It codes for CASSLSGTPGSSYEQYF.